The next 3 T cell receptor beta chains were all read from a single sample in a study of tumor-infiltrating lymphocytes in primary liver carcinoma. Germline DNA was extracted too, while blood RNA derived from unsorted whole blood. A primer in the constant region served to generate TCR beta cDNA from roughly 550 ng of total RNA. A slightly modified ARM-PCR protocol with three nested multiplex PCR rounds produced these TCR beta libraries. The study ran its first two PCR rounds for roughly 11 cycles each, using TRBV1-TRBV30 forward primers and a C-beta reverse primer. MiXCR, applied by TCRdb to the multiplex PCR reads, yields one record per CDR3 protein. The data contain about 330,000 distinct CDR3 sequences, about two thirds of them singletons. Sequenced sample: peripheral blood. These receptors originate from a middle-aged man with primary liver carcinoma and hepatitis B virus infection.

This clonotype was observed at least ten times. The rearrangement links TRBV11-2 to TRBJ2-7; 8 bases line up with TRBD2. J was trimmed by 2 bases and V by 4 bases; bases with no gene match: 4. Looked up from germline, CDR1 is SGHAT and CDR2 is FQNNGV. The CDR3 has 14 residues. Here the CDR3 reads CASSSAGGPYEQYF. The CDR3 DNA is TGTGCCAGCAGCTCCGCGGGAGGCCCCTACGAGCAGTACTTC.

This clonotype is a singleton in its sample. The chain links TRBV28 to TRBJ2-7; D gene uncertain. V lost 3 bases to trimming and J lost 3 bases, with 9 bases between them. The CDR3 runs to 13 residues. Germline V lookup: CDR1 MDHEN, CDR2 SYDVKM. This CDR3 is CASSLVLDYEQYF. The CDR3 DNA follows: TGTGCCAGCAGTTTGGTCCTAGACTACGAGCAGTACTTC.

This clonotype was seen at least ten times. The gene calls are TRBV6-2 or TRBV6-3 and TRBJ2-7; D may be TRBD2 (6 bases). Trimming removed 7 bases at V and 6 bases at J, with 22 bases between. CDR1 is MNHEY and CDR2 is SVGEGT in the germline V gene. The CDR3 is made up of 15 amino acids. The CDR3: CASTKYRGTIGEQYF. In DNA form, the CDR3 reads TGTGCCAGCACCAAATACCGGGGGACCATCGGCGAGCAGTACTTC.